This T cell receptor (beta chain) was recorded in a study of radiation and T cells in renal cell carcinoma. Study-wide results and caveats: From baseline, blood top tumor clonotypes peaked at 2 weeks post-radiation.

Regarding this clone: As yet, its antigen is unknown.

J was trimmed by 5 bases and V by 5 bases; bases with no gene match: 9. Germline V gene data show CDR1 as SGHTA and CDR2 as FQGNSA. This CDR3 contains 16 residues. Sample time point: blood 4 weeks post-SBRT, at nephrectomy. Regarding treatment: 15 Gy SBRT to primary tumor, nephrectomy 4 weeks later. Nephrectomy followed 15 Gy stereotactic body radiation by 4 weeks. Serial blood draws occurred at baseline and 2 and 4 weeks post-SBRT. Assay used: immunoSEQ multiplex PCR; TCRdb lists only in-frame clones, some missing. The table records roughly 45,000 clones, about 82% of them present only once. V and J are TRBV7-2 and TRBJ2-2; 9 bases are shared with TRBD2. The specimen was blood, collected from a patient whose treatment included radiotherapy and nephrectomy. The source of this sequence is a woman in her sixties or seventies with renal cell carcinoma. This CDR3 reads CASSPGREGRTGELFF. CDR3 DNA sequence: TGTGCCAGCAGCCCGGGGCGGGAGGGAAGGACCGGGGAGCTGTTTTTT.